The 24 T cell receptor beta chains reported below all come from one sample, sequenced in a study of quantifying T cell responses using KT2 cells. The overall study: TCR alpha and beta constant-region primers primed reverse transcription of RNA.

Each cDNA got a UMI-containing oligo ligated at its 3' end. The first PCR ran 4 to 5 cycles with an equimolar RC1.1 and RC1.2 beta primer mix. TCRdb passed the UMI-ligation and nested PCR reads through MiXCR, listing each CDR3 protein once. Of around 44,000 distinct CDR3 sequences in the sample, over 15% are singletons; the top ten hold 40% to 45%. The sample consisted of PBMCs spiked with cells of the T cell clone KT2. These receptors all come from a human donor.

This clonotype was observed a few times. The chain carries TRBV2 and TRBJ2-1; a possible D gene is TRBD1 (6 bases). This CDR3 is built from 14 residues. V lost 6 bases, J lost 7 bases, and 16 bases lay in between. From germline, CDR1 is SNHLY and CDR2 FYNNEI. CDR3 sequence: CASRDSTSTNEQFF. CDR3 DNA sequence: TGTGCCAGCAGGGACAGCACTTCTACTAATGAGCAGTTCTTC.

V and J are TRBV29-1 and TRBJ2-7; either TRBD1 or TRBD2 may supply D (5 bases each). Germline CDR1 reads SQVTM; CDR2 reads ANQGSEA. The ends were cut back, 4 bases at V and 1 base at J, with 17 bases in the middle. The CDR3 covers 15 residues. In nucleotides, the CDR3 is TGCAGCGTTGTGGTCCGGCGGGCAGGGTCCTACGAGCAGTACTTC. It translates to CSVVVRRAGSYEQYF.

The CDR3 here is CASSRKIDSGFTEAFF. DNA of the CDR3: TGTGCCAGCAGCAGAAAAATTGACAGCGGTTTCACTGAAGCTTTCTTT. The chain recombines TRBV6-6 with TRBJ1-1; weak D call: TRBD1 (5 bases). Trimming removed 6 bases from V and 4 bases from J, with 21 bases in between. CDR1 and CDR2 from the germline V gene are MNHNY and SVGAGI (reference sequence). The CDR3 consists of 16 residues.

This clonotype was found a few times. CDR3 sequence: CATSDARQGGAGELFF. CDR3 in DNA: TGTGCCACCAGTGACGCACGACAGGGTGGTGCCGGGGAGCTGTTTTTT. The chain has TRBV24-1 and TRBJ2-2; 7 nucleotides line up with TRBD1. This CDR3 is built from 16 residues. CDR1 is KGHDR and CDR2 is SFDVKD in the germline V gene. V lost 4 bases and J lost 6; bases outside the gene matches: 10.

In its sample, this clonotype was seen many times. The chain joins TRBV20-1 to TRBJ1-2, with 8 bases lining up with TRBD1. CDR3 size: 13 residues. Losses at the gene ends were 6 bases for V and 7 bases for J; bases not matched to a gene: 10. Per the germline V gene, CDR1 is DFQATT and CDR2 is SNEGSKA (reference sequence). As DNA, the CDR3 is TGCAGTGCACCGACAGGGGCTCGGGGTGGCTACACCTTC. Protein sequence: CSAPTGARGGYTF.

This clonotype was seen a few times. This chain joins TRBV29-1 and TRBJ1-2; 9 bases agree with TRBD1. There are 13 residues in the CDR3. From germline, CDR1 is SQVTM and CDR2 ANQGSEA. V was clipped by 6 bases and J by 7 bases; unmatched bases: 9. The CDR3 spells CSVRPTGGGGYTF. The CDR3 nucleotides are TGCAGCGTCCGCCCGACAGGGGGGGGTGGCTACACCTTC.

The chain is built from TRBV19 and TRBJ1-2, with D possibly being TRBD1 (5 bases). Trimming stripped 4 bases from V and 8 bases from J, with 23 bases between. Germline-derived CDR1 and CDR2 are LNHDA and SQIVND (reference sequence). This CDR3 contains 16 residues. The CDR3 region is CASSSQGGTLMVGYTF. CDR3 DNA sequence: TGTGCCAGTAGTAGCCAGGGTGGGACCCTGATGGTCGGCTACACCTTC.

The gene calls are TRBV20-1 and TRBJ2-3; 9 bases fit TRBD2. This CDR3 is built from 15 residues. Losses at the gene ends were 1 base for V and 0 bases for J; bases not matched to a gene: 2. Germline assignment: CDR1 DFQATT and CDR2 SNEGSKA (reference sequence). The CDR3 loop is CSARVAGASTDTQYF. DNA of the CDR3: TGCAGTGCTAGAGTAGCGGGGGCCAGCACAGATACGCAGTATTTT.

This chain uses TRBV10-3 with TRBJ2-5; unclear D gene. Germline values: CDR1 ENHRY, CDR2 SYGVKD. CDR3 length: 13 residues. Trimming took 3 bases from V and 5 from J, leaving 10 bases between them. The CDR3 nucleotides are TGTGCCATCAGTGAAGGATTAGGGGAGACCCAGTACTTC. Translating it yields CAISEGLGETQYF.

This clonotype was found a few times. The rearrangement joins TRBV20-1 to TRBJ1-5; 7 positions match TRBD1. CDR1 and CDR2 (germline): DFQATT, SNEGSKA (reference sequence). This CDR3 contains 16 residues. After removal of 1 base from V and 3 bases from J, the junction contained 9 bases not matched to a gene. CDR3 in amino acids: CSARVSAGGVNQPQHF. The CDR3 DNA is TGCAGTGCTAGAGTTTCGGCAGGGGGTGTCAATCAGCCCCAGCATTTT.

The table lists this clonotype with many counts. The J gene is TRBJ2-3, the V gene TRBV19; 9 nucleotides line up with TRBD1. Germline V lookup: CDR1 LNHDA, CDR2 SQIVND (reference sequence). The V gene end was trimmed by 0 bases and the J gene end by 0 bases; junction bases not matched to a gene: 4. The CDR3 contains 17 residues. CDR3 protein: CASSIDMTGGSTDTQYF. In nucleotides, the CDR3 is TGTGCCAGTAGTATAGACATGACAGGGGGAAGCACAGATACGCAGTATTTT.

The sample holds a few counts of this clonotype. The chain couples TRBV9 to TRBJ1-2; no clear D. V was trimmed by 0 bases and J by 6 bases, leaving 9 bases between them. CDR1 and CDR2 (germline): SGDLS, YYNGEE. There are 13 residues in the CDR3. The CDR3 is CASSVAGENGYTF. The CDR3 DNA reads as TGTGCCAGCAGCGTAGCCGGCGAGAATGGCTACACCTTC.

This sequence joins TRBV15 and TRBJ2-7, with D perhaps matching TRBD2 (6 bases). Trimming pared 0 bases from V and 4 bases from J, leaving 16 bases between. Germline loops: CDR1 LNHNV, CDR2 YYDKDF (reference sequence). The CDR3 consists of 16 residues. CDR3 sequence reads: CATSRDEGGEKYEQYF. CDR3 DNA sequence: TGTGCCACCAGCAGAGATGAAGGCGGGGAAAAATACGAGCAGTACTTC.

The chain combines TRBV12-3 or TRBV12-4 with TRBJ2-1; 7 positions match TRBD2. This CDR3 is built from 16 residues. The ends lost 1 base at V and 2 bases at J; junction bases unmatched: 5. DNA for the CDR3: TGTGCCAGCAGTTTAGGTGGGCTAGCGGCCTACAATGAGCAGTTCTTC. As protein: CASSLGGLAAYNEQFF.

The chain has TRBV19 and TRBJ2-1, with 9 bases fitting TRBD2. V gave up 7 bases and J gave up 6 bases; unmatched junction bases: 16. Germline loops: CDR1 LNHDA, CDR2 SQIVND (reference sequence). The CDR3 extends over 17 amino acids. CDR3 residues: CASTRPEREVGGNEQFF. The CDR3 bases are TGTGCCAGTACCCGCCCCGAGCGGGAGGTTGGGGGCAATGAGCAGTTCTTC. Combining the CDR3 with reference TRBV19 and TRBJ2-1 gives the whole variable domain DGGITQSPKYLFRKEGQNVTLSCEQNLNHDAMYWYRQDPGQGLRLIYYSQIVNDFQKGDIAEGYSVSREKKESFPLTVTSAQKNPTAFYLCASTRPEREVGGNEQFFGPGTRLTVL.

This clonotype was seen a handful of times. The V and J genes are TRBV7-2 and TRBJ1-5; TRBD1 is a possible D gene (5 bases). Trimming took 0 bases from V and 11 from J, leaving 17 bases between them. CDR1 is SGHTA, CDR2 FQGNSA, per germline. This CDR3 region has 15 residues. As DNA, the CDR3 is TGTGCCAGCAGCTTAGCAGGGGATCCTTTTGAGACCCAGCATTTT. It is translated as CASSLAGDPFETQHF.

The chain recombines TRBV6-2 or TRBV6-3 with TRBJ2-4, with D possibly matching TRBD2 (5 bases). The CDR3 spans 15 residues. V dropped 6 bases and J dropped 0 bases, with 12 bases sitting between them. Germline V gives CDR1 MNHEY, CDR2 SVGEGT. CDR3 amino acids: CASRRDNLAKNIQYF. In DNA, the CDR3 is TGTGCCAGCAGGAGGGATAACCTAGCCAAAAACATTCAGTACTTC.

The DNA of the CDR3 is TGTGCCAGCAGCCTTGCGACACCAGGCTACACCTTC. Protein product: CASSLATPGYTF. This chain connects TRBV7-9 to TRBJ1-2; D is ambiguous. CDR1 and CDR2 (germline): SEHNR, FQNEAQ (reference sequence). This CDR3 region has 12 residues. V was clipped by 5 bases and J by 8 bases, with 12 bases between them. Filled out from reference TRBV7-9 and TRBJ1-2, the complete variable domain reads DTGVSQNPRHKITKRGQNVTFRCDPISEHNRLYWYRQTLGQGPEFLTYFQNEAQLEKSRLLSDRFSAERPKGSFSTLEIQRTEQGDSAMYLCASSLATPGYTFGSGTRLTVV.

The chain joins TRBV7-6 to TRBJ2-1, with 8 positions matching TRBD2. The junction had 10 bases not matched to a gene; V was cut back by 5 bases and J by 7 bases. This CDR3 has 15 residues. From germline, CDR1 is SGHVS and CDR2 FNYEAQ. The CDR3 DNA is TGTGCCAGCAGCCCCTCTAGCGGGCAGTGGAATGAGCAGTTCTTC. This translates into CASSPSSGQWNEQFF.

The V call is TRBV24-1, the J call TRBJ2-7, with D tentatively TRBD1 (5 bases). V lost 4 bases to trimming and J lost 2 bases, with 11 bases between them. The CDR3 sequence is 14 residues long. CDR1 is KGHDR and CDR2 is SFDVKD in the germline V gene. The CDR3 loop reads CATSDPDSAYEQYF. The CDR3 coding sequence is TGTGCCACCAGTGACCCCGACAGCGCCTACGAGCAGTACTTC.

This clonotype was observed many times. In DNA form, the CDR3 reads TGTGCCAGCAGTTTTACACCTATACCCCATTCACCCCTCCACTTT. It yields the protein CASSFTPIPHSPLHF. V gene TRBV12-3 or TRBV12-4 combines with J gene TRBJ1-6; D gene ambiguous. The CDR3 runs 15 residues. V was clipped by 3 bases and J by 8 bases, with 14 bases between them.

The chain's CDR3 is CASSLVAGWGPRETQYF. The CDR3 DNA sequence: TGTGCCAGCAGTTTAGTTGCTGGGTGGGGGCCCCGGGAGACCCAGTACTTC. The genes are TRBV12-3 or TRBV12-4 and TRBJ2-5; TRBD1 might be the D (6 bases). V gave up 1 base and J gave up 5 bases, with 20 bases separating them. This CDR3 spans 17 amino acids.

This clonotype has only a few counts. The gene calls are TRBV9 and TRBJ1-2; 8 nucleotides match TRBD1. This CDR3 is built from 13 residues. The V and J ends lost 10 bases and 7 bases, in that order; junction bases with no gene match: 12. Germline V gives CDR1 SGDLS, CDR2 YYNGEE. The CDR3 DNA follows: TGTGCCGGAAGGTCCCCAGGGGGCTTTGGCTACACCTTC. Amino acid sequence: CAGRSPGGFGYTF.

This sequence joins TRBV27 and TRBJ2-2; D might be TRBD2 (5 bases). V was cut by 5 bases and J by 0 bases, with 10 bases left in between. Germline V CDR1 and CDR2: MNHEY, SMNVEV (reference sequence). The CDR3 is made up of 15 amino acids. The CDR3 is CASSPGSSNTGELFF. Here the CDR3 DNA reads TGTGCCAGCAGTCCGGGGAGCTCGAACACCGGGGAGCTGTTTTTT.